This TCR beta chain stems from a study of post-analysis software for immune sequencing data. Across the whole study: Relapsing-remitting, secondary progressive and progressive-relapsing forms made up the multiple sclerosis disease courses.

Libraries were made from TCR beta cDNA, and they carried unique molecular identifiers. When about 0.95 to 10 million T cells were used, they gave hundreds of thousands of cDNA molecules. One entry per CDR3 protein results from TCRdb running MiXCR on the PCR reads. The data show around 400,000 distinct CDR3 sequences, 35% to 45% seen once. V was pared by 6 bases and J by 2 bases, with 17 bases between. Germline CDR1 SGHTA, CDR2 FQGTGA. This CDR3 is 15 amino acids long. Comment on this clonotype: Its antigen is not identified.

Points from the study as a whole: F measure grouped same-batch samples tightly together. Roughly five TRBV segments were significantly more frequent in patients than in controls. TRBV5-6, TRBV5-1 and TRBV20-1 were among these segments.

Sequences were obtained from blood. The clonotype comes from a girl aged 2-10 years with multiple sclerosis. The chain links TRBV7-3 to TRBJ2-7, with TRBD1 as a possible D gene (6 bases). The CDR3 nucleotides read TGTGCCAGCAGACGTCAGGGGCCTCCTCCCTACGAGCAGTACTTC. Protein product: CASRRQGPPPYEQYF. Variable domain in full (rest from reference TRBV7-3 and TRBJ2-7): GAGVSQTPSNKVTEKGKYVELRCDPISGHTALYWYRQSLGQGPEFLIYFQGTGAADDSGLPNDRFFAVRPEGSVSTLKIQRTERGDSAVYLCASRRQGPPPYEQYFGPGTRLTVT.